Listed below are T cell receptor beta chains from one sample, sequenced in a study of blood T cell repertoires in COVID-19. Profiled with immunoSEQ multiplex PCR; TCRdb holds only in-frame clones, not every one. The sample contains about 43,000 clones, less than 90% of which appear only once. Sequences were obtained from peripheral blood. Every receptor here comes from a human donor in a cohort sampled during active COVID-19. Each CDR3 is given with its conserved first and last residue. D genes are given only for firm matches. Clone size is not always given. Where it is, it says once, few, many or a class for expanded clones.

size: .
D: TRBD1
V: TRBV18
J: TRBJ1-6
CDR3: CASSPSQGASPLHF
DNA: TGTGCCAGCTCACCGTCGCAGGGGGCTTCACCCCTCCACTTT

size: .
D: .
V: TRBV27
J: TRBJ2-1
CDR3: CASSFRLVSSYNEQFF
DNA: TGTGCCAGCAGTTTTCGGTTGGTGAGCTCCTACAATGAGCAGTTCTTC

size: .
D: .
V: TRBV6-5
J: TRBJ2-1
CDR3: CASSYSGAQTNEQFF
DNA: TGTGCCAGCAGTTACTCTGGGGCACAAACCAATGAGCAGTTCTTC

size: many
D: .
V: TRBV7-9
J: TRBJ2-4
CDR3: CASSPWGYRVDDIQYF
DNA: TGTGCCAGCAGCCCTTGGGGCTATCGTGTTGATGACATTCAGTACTTC

size: .
D: .
V: TRBV4-1
J: TRBJ1-1
CDR3: CASSHKQGNAEAFF
DNA: TGCGCCAGCAGCCATAAACAGGGTAATGCTGAAGCTTTCTTT

size: .
D: TRBD2
V: TRBV29-1
J: TRBJ2-5
CDR3: CSVGLRLAVQETQYF
DNA: TGCAGCGTTGGGCTCCGACTAGCGGTCCAAGAGACCCAGTACTTC

size: .
D: .
V: TRBV19
J: TRBJ2-7
CDR3: CASSIGSLRSYEQYF
DNA: TGTGCCAGTAGTATAGGATCACTCCGCTCCTACGAGCAGTACTTC

size: .
D: TRBD2
V: TRBV11-2
J: TRBJ2-3
CDR3: CASSPSSGGGTQYF
DNA: TGTGCCAGCAGCCCCTCGAGCGGGGGAGGAACGCAGTATTTT

size: .
D: .
V: TRBV9
J: TRBJ2-1
CDR3: CASSEGTGNEQFF
DNA: TGTGCCAGCAGCGAGGGAACAGGCAATGAGCAGTTCTTC

size: few
D: TRBD2
V: TRBV7-2
J: TRBJ2-5
CDR3: CASSLAGLAGEILHF
DNA: TGTGCCAGCAGCTTAGCGGGACTAGCGGGGGAAATATTACACTTC

size: many
D: .
V: TRBV15
J: TRBJ1-1
CDR3: CATKALGAMNTEAFF
DNA: TGTGCCACCAAGGCTCTGGGGGCGATGAACACTGAAGCTTTCTTT

size: .
D: .
V: TRBV19
J: TRBJ1-2
CDR3: CASSIDGQAAGYGYTF
DNA: TGTGCCAGTAGTATAGATGGGCAGGCGGCGGGCTATGGCTACACCTTC

size: .
D: TRBD2
V: TRBV5-1
J: TRBJ2-1
CDR3: CASSLALAGVLDEQFF
DNA: TGCGCCAGCAGCCTCGCGCTAGCGGGGGTTTTGGATGAGCAGTTCTTC

size: once
D: .
V: TRBV7-2
J: TRBJ1-2
CDR3: CASSLAGFDGYTF
DNA: TGTGCCAGCAGCTTAGCCGGGTTTGATGGCTACACCTTC

size: few
D: TRBD1
V: TRBV7-2
J: TRBJ2-2
CDR3: CASSLTGQGNTGELFF
DNA: TGTGCCAGCAGCTTAACGGGACAGGGGAACACCGGGGAGCTGTTTTTT